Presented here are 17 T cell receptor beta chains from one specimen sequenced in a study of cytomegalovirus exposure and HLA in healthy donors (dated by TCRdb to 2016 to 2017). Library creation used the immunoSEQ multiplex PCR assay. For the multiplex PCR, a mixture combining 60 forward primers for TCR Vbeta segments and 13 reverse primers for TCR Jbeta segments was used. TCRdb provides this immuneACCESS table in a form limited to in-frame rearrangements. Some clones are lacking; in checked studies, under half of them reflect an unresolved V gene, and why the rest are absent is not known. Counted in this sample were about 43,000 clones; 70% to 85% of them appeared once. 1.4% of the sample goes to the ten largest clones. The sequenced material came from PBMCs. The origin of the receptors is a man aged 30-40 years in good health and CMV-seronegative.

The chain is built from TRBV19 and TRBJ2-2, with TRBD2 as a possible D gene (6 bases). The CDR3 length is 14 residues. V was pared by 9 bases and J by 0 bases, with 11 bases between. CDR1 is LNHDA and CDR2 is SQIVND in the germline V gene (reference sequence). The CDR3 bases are TGTGCCAGCCAGCGGGCGGCGAACACCGGGGAGCTGTTTTTT. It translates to CASQRAANTGELFF.

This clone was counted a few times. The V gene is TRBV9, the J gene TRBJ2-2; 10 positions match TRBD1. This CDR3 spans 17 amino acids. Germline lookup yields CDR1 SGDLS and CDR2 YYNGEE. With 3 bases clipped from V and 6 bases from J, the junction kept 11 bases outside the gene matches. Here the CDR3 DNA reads TGTGCCAGCAGCGCCGAGGTGGGGACAGGGGTAGCCGGGGAGCTGTTTTTT. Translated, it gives CASSAEVGTGVAGELFF.

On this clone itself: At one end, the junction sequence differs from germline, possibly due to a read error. CDR3 protein: CASSLTRVQEAQYF. CDR3 DNA: TGTGCCAGCAGCTTAACTCGGGTTCAAGAGGCCCAGTACTTC. This chain uses TRBV7-8 with TRBJ2-5; no reliable D call. This CDR3 is built from 14 residues. Germline assignment: CDR1 SGHVS and CDR2 FQNEAQ.

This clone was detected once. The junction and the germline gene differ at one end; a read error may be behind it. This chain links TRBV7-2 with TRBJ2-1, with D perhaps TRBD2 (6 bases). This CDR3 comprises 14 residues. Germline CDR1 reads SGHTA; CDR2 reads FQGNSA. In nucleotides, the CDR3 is TGTGCCAGCAGCTCCATAGCGGAGTACAGTGAGCAGTTCTTC. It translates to CASSSIAEYSEQFF.

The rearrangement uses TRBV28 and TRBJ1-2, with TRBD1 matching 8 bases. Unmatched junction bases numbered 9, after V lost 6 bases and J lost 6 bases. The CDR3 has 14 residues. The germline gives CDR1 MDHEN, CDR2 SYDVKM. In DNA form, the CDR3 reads TGTGCCAGCAGGTTCAGGGGGCTTCAGAATGGCTACACCTTC. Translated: CASRFRGLQNGYTF.

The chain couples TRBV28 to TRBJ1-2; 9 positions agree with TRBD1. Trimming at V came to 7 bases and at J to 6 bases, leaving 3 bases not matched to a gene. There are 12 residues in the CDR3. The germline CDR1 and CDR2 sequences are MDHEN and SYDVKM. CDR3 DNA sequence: TGTGCCAGCAATACAGGGGGCGATGGCTACACCTTC. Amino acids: CASNTGGDGYTF.

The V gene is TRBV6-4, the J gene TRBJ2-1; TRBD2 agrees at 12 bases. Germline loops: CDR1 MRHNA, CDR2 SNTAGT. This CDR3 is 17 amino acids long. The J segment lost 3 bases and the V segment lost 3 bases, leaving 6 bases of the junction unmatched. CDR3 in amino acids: CASSELRTSGIYNEQFF. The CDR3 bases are TGTGCCAGCAGTGAACTTCGGACTAGCGGGATCTACAATGAGCAGTTCTTC.

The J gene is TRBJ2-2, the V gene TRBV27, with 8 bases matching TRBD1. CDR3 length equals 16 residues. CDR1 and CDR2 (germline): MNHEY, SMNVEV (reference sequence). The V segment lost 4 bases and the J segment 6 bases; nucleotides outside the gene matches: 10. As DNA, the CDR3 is TGTGCCAGCAGTTCAATCGGGACAGGAGAGTCCGGGGAGCTGTTTTTT. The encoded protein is CASSSIGTGESGELFF.

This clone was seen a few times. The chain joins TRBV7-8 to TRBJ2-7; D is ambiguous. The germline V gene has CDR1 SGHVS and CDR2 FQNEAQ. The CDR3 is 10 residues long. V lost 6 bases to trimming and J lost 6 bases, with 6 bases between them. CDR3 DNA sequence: TGTGCCAGCAGTTTCTCCGAGCAGTACTTC. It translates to CASSFSEQYF.

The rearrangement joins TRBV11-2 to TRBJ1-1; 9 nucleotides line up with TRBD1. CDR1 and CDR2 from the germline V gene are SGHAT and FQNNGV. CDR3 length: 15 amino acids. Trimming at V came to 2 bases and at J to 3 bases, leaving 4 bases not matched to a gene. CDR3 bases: TGTGCCAGCAGCTTAACAGGGGGCATGTACACTGAAGCTTTCTTT. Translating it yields CASSLTGGMYTEAFF.

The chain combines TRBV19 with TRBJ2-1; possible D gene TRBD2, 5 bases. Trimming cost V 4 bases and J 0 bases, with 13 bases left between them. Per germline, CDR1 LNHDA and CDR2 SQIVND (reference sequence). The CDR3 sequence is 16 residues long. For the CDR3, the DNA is TGTGCCAGTAGTACCACTAGGGCAGTCTCCTACAATGAGCAGTTCTTC. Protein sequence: CASSTTRAVSYNEQFF.

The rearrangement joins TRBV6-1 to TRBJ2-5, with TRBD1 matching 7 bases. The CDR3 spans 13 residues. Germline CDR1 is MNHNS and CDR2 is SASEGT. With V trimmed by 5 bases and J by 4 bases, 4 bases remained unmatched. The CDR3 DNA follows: TGTGCCAGCAGTTCACGACAGGGAGAGACCCAGTACTTC. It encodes CASSSRQGETQYF.

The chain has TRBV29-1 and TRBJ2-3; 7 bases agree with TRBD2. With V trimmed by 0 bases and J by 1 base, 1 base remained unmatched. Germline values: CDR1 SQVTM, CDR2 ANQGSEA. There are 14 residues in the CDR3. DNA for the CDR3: TGCAGCGTTGAAGATCGGGGGGGCACAGATACGCAGTATTTT. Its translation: CSVEDRGGTDTQYF.

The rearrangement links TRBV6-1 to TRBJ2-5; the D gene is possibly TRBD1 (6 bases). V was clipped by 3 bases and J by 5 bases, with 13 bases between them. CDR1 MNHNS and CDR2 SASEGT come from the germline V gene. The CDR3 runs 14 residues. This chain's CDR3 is CASSDPTGLETQYF. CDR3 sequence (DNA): TGTGCCAGCAGTGACCCGACAGGCTTGGAGACCCAGTACTTC.

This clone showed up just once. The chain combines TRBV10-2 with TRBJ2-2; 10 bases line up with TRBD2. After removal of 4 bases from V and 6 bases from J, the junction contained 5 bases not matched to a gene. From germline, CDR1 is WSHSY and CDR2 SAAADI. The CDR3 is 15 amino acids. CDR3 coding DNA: TGCGCCAGCAGTGCTCTAGCGGGAGTTCCCGGGGAGCTGTTTTTT. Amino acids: CASSALAGVPGELFF.

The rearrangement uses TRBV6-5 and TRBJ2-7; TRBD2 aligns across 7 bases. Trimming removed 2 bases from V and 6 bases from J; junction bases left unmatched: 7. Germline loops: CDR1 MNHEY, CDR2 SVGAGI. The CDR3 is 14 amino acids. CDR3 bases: TGTGCCAGCAGTTACGCGGGAGCGGGCCTCGAGCAGTACTTC. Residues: CASSYAGAGLEQYF.

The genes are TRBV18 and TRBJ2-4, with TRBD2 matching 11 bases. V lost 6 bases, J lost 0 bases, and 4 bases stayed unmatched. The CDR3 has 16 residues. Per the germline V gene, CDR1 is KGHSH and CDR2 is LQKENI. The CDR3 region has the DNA TGTGCCAGCTCCCTACTAGCGGGGGTAGCCAAAAACATTCAGTACTTC. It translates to CASSLLAGVAKNIQYF.